The source of this TCR beta chain is a study of cytomegalovirus exposure and HLA in healthy donors. This CDR3 contains 16 residues. V lost 2 bases and J lost 8; bases outside the gene matches: 8. Germline CDR1 is LGHNA and CDR2 is YNFKEQ. 60 Vbeta and 13 Jbeta primers were used in PCR. Produced via immunoSEQ multiplex PCR; TCRdb's table is partial and in-frame only. The data contain 100,000 to 150,000 clones, 78% of them singletons. This rearrangement joins TRBV4-2 to TRBJ2-1, with 11 bases matching TRBD2. The source of this sequence is a woman aged 40-49 years in good health and CMV-seronegative. Sequencing input: PBMCs. This CDR3 reads CASSQLIAGGSDEQFF. The CDR3 bases are TGTGCCAGCAGCCAACTCATAGCGGGGGGGTCGGATGAGCAGTTCTTC.